The clone carrying this T cell receptor (beta chain) was seen more than once but under ten times. The data are from a study of patients and donors after allogeneic stem cell transplantation. The germline V and J ends were trimmed by 6 bases and 4 bases, with 12 bases remaining between them. This CDR3 comprises 12 residues. Germline CDR1 SQVTM, CDR2 ANQGSEA. Via MiXCR, TCRdb re-called the RT-PCR reads, giving one row per CDR3 protein. The data hold about a million distinct CDR3 sequences, with approximately 18% observed a single time. The receptor was isolated from a human donor who was either an allogeneic HSCT recipient or a stem cell or donor lymphocyte infusion donor (not recorded which). It is not recorded whose cells these are; they may come from a transplant donor. The chain carries TRBV29-1 and TRBJ1-1, with D possibly TRBD1 on 6 matching bases. The material sequenced was blood, either unsorted or a sorted T cell fraction (not recorded which). CDR3: CSVSTGSTEAFF. CDR3 sequence (DNA): TGCAGCGTCTCTACAGGGTCCACTGAAGCTTTCTTT.